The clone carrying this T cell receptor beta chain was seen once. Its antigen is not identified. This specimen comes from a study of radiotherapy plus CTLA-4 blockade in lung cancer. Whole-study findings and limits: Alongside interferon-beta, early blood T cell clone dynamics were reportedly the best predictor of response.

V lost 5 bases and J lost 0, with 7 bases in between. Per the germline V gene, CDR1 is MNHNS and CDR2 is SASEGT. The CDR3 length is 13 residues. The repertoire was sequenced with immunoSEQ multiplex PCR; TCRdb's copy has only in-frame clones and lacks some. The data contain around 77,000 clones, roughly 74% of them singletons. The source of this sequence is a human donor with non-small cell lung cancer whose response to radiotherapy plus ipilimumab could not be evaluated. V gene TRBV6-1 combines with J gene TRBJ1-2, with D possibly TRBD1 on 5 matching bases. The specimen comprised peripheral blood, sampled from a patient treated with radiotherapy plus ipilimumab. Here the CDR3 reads CASSLTANYGYTF. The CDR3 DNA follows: TGTGCCAGCAGTTTGACAGCTAACTATGGCTACACCTTC.